The clone carrying this TCR beta chain was detected only a few times. Its antigen is undetermined. This entry is derived from a study of OX40 agonist ivuxolimab in advanced cancers. Study overall: It was ivuxolimab, an agonistic anti-OX40 (CD134) antibody, that patients were treated with. Partial responses were recorded for three patients, including one with hepatocellular carcinoma and two with cutaneous melanoma. Age averaged around 60 years (range roughly 23 to 79), and 70% to 85% were male.

Study-level results: Among the lowest peripheral clonal expansion occurred in 0.1-3.0 mg/kg partial responders.

Sequencing used immunoSEQ multiplex PCR; TCRdb keeps in-frame clones, though not all of them. The sample contains roughly 49,000 clones, approximately 90% of which appear only once. Germline CDR1 reads SGHDN; CDR2 reads FVKESK. V was pared by 4 bases and J by 7 bases, with 8 bases of the junction left unmatched. The CDR3 length is 14 residues. The chain uses TRBV14 and TRBJ2-7; TRBD1 matches 9 bases. This material consisted of CD4+ or CD8+ T cells sorted from blood, taken in a trial of the OX40 agonist ivuxolimab. The clonotype originates from an adult with an advanced solid tumor such as melanoma, head and neck, liver or kidney cancer. CDR3 sequence (DNA): TGTGCCAGCAGCCGATTACAGGGGGCGGGGGAGCAGTACTTC. Residues: CASSRLQGAGEQYF.